Below are 28 T cell receptor beta chains sequenced from a single sample in a study of T cell repertoires in cytomegalovirus infection. TCRdb recomputed calls from the reads with MiXCR, one row per CDR3 protein. Here the sample spans 150,000 to 200,000 distinct CDR3 sequences, about 21% being singletons. Sequencing was performed on PBMCs. These receptor sequences come from a human donor in good health (CMV status not recorded). Some clones in this sample may be carry-over from other donors' samples.

The chain is built from TRBV3-1 and TRBJ2-1, with D possibly being TRBD2 (6 bases). The CDR3 is made up of 12 amino acids. V was cut by 11 bases and J by 9 bases, with 17 bases left in between. The germline CDR1 and CDR2 sequences are LGHDT and YNNKEL (reference sequence). CDR3 sequence (DNA): TGTGCCGCGGGACTCGCTTTAAGTGAGCAGTTCTTC. This translates into CAAGLALSEQFF.

The gene calls are TRBV12-3 or TRBV12-4 and TRBJ2-5; TRBD1 aligns across 11 bases. This CDR3 spans 16 amino acids. J lost 5 bases, V lost 7 bases, and 12 bases had no gene match. CDR3 amino acids: CASILGDRGMDETQYF. The CDR3, as DNA: TGTGCCAGCATTCTGGGGGACAGGGGGATGGACGAGACCCAGTACTTC.

This clonotype was detected once. The rearrangement uses TRBV9 and TRBJ2-2, with D possibly TRBD1 on 6 matching bases. V lost 6 bases, J lost 3 bases, and 12 bases lay in between. CDR3 length: 14 residues. Per the germline V gene, CDR1 is SGDLS and CDR2 is YYNGEE. The DNA for the CDR3 is TGTGCCAGCACGGCAGGGGCGGACACCGGGGAGCTGTTTTTT. Its translation is CASTAGADTGELFF.

This clonotype occurred many times. The rearrangement links TRBV29-1 to TRBJ2-2; D may be TRBD1 (5 bases). The CDR3 is 17 residues long. Germline lookup yields CDR1 SQVTM and CDR2 ANQGSEA. Trimming stripped 6 bases from V and 6 bases from J, with 26 bases between. The CDR3 spells CSVLTTNRSWVAGELFF. CDR3 DNA: TGCAGCGTCCTCACAACGAACAGGTCTTGGGTGGCCGGGGAGCTGTTTTTT.

This clonotype was found a few times. The rearrangement links TRBV6-5 to TRBJ2-2; TRBD2 matches 11 bases. Germline loops: CDR1 MNHEY, CDR2 SVGAGI. The V gene end was trimmed by 2 bases and the J gene end by 4 bases; junction bases not matched to a gene: 9. CDR3 length: 18 residues. CDR3 coding DNA: TGTGCCAGCAGTTACATCGCTAGCGGGGGGCGTGGCACCGGGGAGCTGTTTTTT. It encodes CASSYIASGGRGTGELFF.

A word on this clonotype: A much larger clone differs from this one at a single base, so this may be a read error. This chain links TRBV6-5 with TRBJ2-5, with D tentatively TRBD2 (6 bases). The CDR3 is 14 residues long. Germline values: CDR1 MNHEY, CDR2 SVGAGI. CDR3 sequence (DNA): TGTGCCAGCACTTACTCACTAGCCGGAAAGACCCAGTACTTC. It yields the protein CASTYSLAGKTQYF.

This clonotype was detected ten times or more. CDR3 sequence (DNA): TGTGCCAGCAGCTTAGTATTTGCGGGACAGGGTTTCAATGAGCAGTTCTTC. This sequence encodes CASSLVFAGQGFNEQFF. This sequence joins TRBV7-2 and TRBJ2-1; 9 bases are a match to TRBD1. The J segment lost 6 bases and the V segment lost 1 base, leaving 10 bases of the junction unmatched. CDR1 is SGHTA and CDR2 is FQGNSA in the germline V gene. The CDR3 is made up of 17 amino acids.

J is TRBJ2-1 and V is TRBV7-6; 8 nucleotides line up with TRBD1. Unmatched junction bases numbered 13, after V lost 4 bases and J lost 8 bases. In germline, CDR1 is SGHVS, CDR2 FNYEAQ. The CDR3 extends over 16 amino acids. The CDR3, as DNA: TGTGCCAGCAGCTACGGAGACAGGGGCCGTCGGGATGAGCAGTTCTTC. Amino acid sequence: CASSYGDRGRRDEQFF.

The V and J genes are TRBV11-3 and TRBJ2-6; D might be TRBD1 or TRBD2, each matching 5 bases. This CDR3 has 14 amino acids. V lost 5 bases and J 7 bases, leaving 12 bases between the germline ends. Germline V gene sequence: CDR1 SGHNT, CDR2 YENEEA. The CDR3 coding sequence is TGTGCCAGCAGCCCTGGGGGATATGCCAACGTCCTGACTTTC. This sequence encodes CASSPGGYANVLTF.

The chain carries TRBV6-2 or TRBV6-3 and TRBJ1-1; unclear D gene. The V end was cut by 8 bases, the J end by 1 base, with 5 bases between. The CDR3 has 11 amino acids. Germline V gene data show CDR1 as MNHEY and CDR2 as SVGEGT. DNA for the CDR3: TGTGCCAGCGGCAGGAACACTGAAGCTTTCTTT. It yields the protein CASGRNTEAFF.

Ten or more counts support this clonotype. The CDR3: CASSSGQGALGTGELFF. In DNA, the CDR3 is TGTGCCAGCAGCTCCGGACAGGGGGCTTTGGGGACCGGGGAGCTGTTTTTT. V usage is TRBV7-6 and J usage is TRBJ2-2; the match to TRBD1 covers 11 bases. CDR1 SGHVS and CDR2 FNYEAQ come from the germline V gene. The CDR3 has 17 amino acids. V lost 4 bases to trimming and J lost 5 bases; unmatched junction nucleotides: 9.

The J gene is TRBJ2-7, the V gene TRBV12-3 or TRBV12-4; D tentatively reads TRBD1 or TRBD2 (5 bases each). This CDR3 contains 13 residues. V was clipped by 8 bases and J by 9 bases, with 20 bases between them. This chain's CDR3 is CASGKAGTPWQYF. The DNA for the CDR3 is TGTGCCAGCGGAAAAGCTGGGACCCCGTGGCAGTACTTC.

The chain is built from TRBV6-8 and TRBJ2-1, with D hard to call. Per the germline V gene, CDR1 is MNHGY and CDR2 is SAAAGT. There are 14 residues in the CDR3. V dropped 10 bases and J dropped 0 bases, with 13 bases sitting between them. The CDR3 bases are TGTGCCACTGTAGCAAGAGGCTCCTACAATGAGCAGTTCTTC. Translation: CATVARGSYNEQFF.

This clonotype was seen ten or more times. V and J are TRBV7-2 and TRBJ1-1; 7 bases agree with TRBD1. V lost 1 base, J lost 7 bases, and 3 bases stayed unmatched. CDR1 and CDR2 from the germline V gene are SGHTA and FQGNSA. CDR3 length equals 13 residues. The CDR3 loop reads CASSLERGREAFF. CDR3 coding DNA: TGTGCCAGCAGCTTAGAAAGGGGGCGTGAAGCTTTCTTT.

The V gene is TRBV10-3, the J gene TRBJ1-1; unclear D gene. V was shortened by 3 bases and J by 1 base, with 12 bases between the two germline ends. This CDR3 has 15 residues. CDR1 is ENHRY, CDR2 SYGVKD, per germline. The CDR3 region is CAISDGDGRNTEAFF. Written as DNA, the CDR3 is TGTGCCATCAGTGATGGGGATGGAAGGAACACTGAAGCTTTCTTT.

Only a few counts were recorded for this clonotype. The chain recombines TRBV6-2 or TRBV6-3 with TRBJ2-7; D is undetermined. In germline, CDR1 is MNHEY, CDR2 SVGEGT. Trimming pared 5 bases from V and 6 bases from J, leaving 14 bases between. The CDR3 covers 13 residues. The CDR3 coding sequence is TGTGCCAGCAGTCCCTCCCAACCCGGCGAGCAGTACTTC. Translated: CASSPSQPGEQYF.

The chain is built from TRBV29-1 and TRBJ2-7; 7 nucleotides agree with TRBD1. Germline V lookup: CDR1 SQVTM, CDR2 ANQGSEA. With V trimmed by 4 bases and J by 5 bases, 5 bases remained unmatched. The CDR3 loop spans 12 amino acids. The CDR3 DNA is TGCAGCGTTGGACCGACAGGGCACGAGCAGTACTTC. This encodes CSVGPTGHEQYF.

The V gene is TRBV12-3 or TRBV12-4, the J gene TRBJ2-1, with 11 bases aligning to TRBD2. This CDR3 has 18 residues. V was pared by 2 bases and J by 4 bases, with 10 bases of the junction left unmatched. The CDR3 DNA sequence: TGTGCCAGCAGTTTAATGCTAGCGGGAGGTCTGAGGTACAATGAGCAGTTCTTC. It codes for CASSLMLAGGLRYNEQFF.

The table lists this clonotype with a few counts. The chain couples TRBV5-4 to TRBJ1-2, with 8 nucleotides matching TRBD1. There are 17 residues in the CDR3. Germline lookup yields CDR1 SGHNT and CDR2 YYREEE (reference sequence). V was clipped by 7 bases and J by 3 bases; unmatched bases: 17. The CDR3 is CASFQQVRGLGDYGYTF. CDR3 sequence (DNA): TGTGCCAGCTTCCAGCAGGTCAGGGGGCTAGGGGACTATGGCTACACCTTC.

Only a few counts were recorded for this clonotype. The chain couples TRBV7-9 to TRBJ1-5, with D hard to call. The CDR3 has 16 residues. Germline V lookup: CDR1 SEHNR, CDR2 FQNEAQ (reference sequence). V was cut by 0 bases and J by 2 bases, with 11 bases left in between. CDR3 sequence reads: CASSLAGRAGNQPQHF. The CDR3, as DNA: TGTGCCAGCAGCTTAGCGGGAAGGGCAGGCAATCAGCCCCAGCATTTT. Variable domain in full (rest from reference TRBV7-9 and TRBJ1-5): DTGVSQNPRHKITKRGQNVTFRCDPISEHNRLYWYRQTLGQGPEFLTYFQNEAQLEKSRLLSDRFSAERPKGSFSTLEIQRTEQGDSAMYLCASSLAGRAGNQPQHFGDGTRLSIL.

This clonotype came up a few times. The chain is built from TRBV3-1 and TRBJ1-5, with D perhaps matching TRBD1 (5 bases). Germline values: CDR1 LGHDT, CDR2 YNNKEL (reference sequence). The CDR3 runs to 14 residues. V lost 3 bases and J lost 7, with 13 bases in between. This CDR3 reads CASSQGQGSQPQHF. The CDR3 DNA sequence: TGTGCCAGCAGCCAGGGGCAGGGCAGCCAGCCCCAGCATTTT. Full variable domain (missing parts from reference TRBV3-1 and TRBJ1-5): DTAVSQTPKYLVTQMGNDKSIKCEQNLGHDTMYWYKQDSKKFLKIMFSYNNKELIINETVPNRFSPKSPDKAHLNLHINSLELGDSAVYFCASSQGQGSQPQHFGDGTRLSIL.

The chain joins TRBV12-3 or TRBV12-4 to TRBJ1-1; D not resolved. The V end lost 5 bases, the J end lost 6 bases, and 10 bases lay between the germline ends. This CDR3 is built from 12 residues. For the CDR3, the DNA is TGTGCCAGCAGTATTGTTGAAGCTGAAGCTTTCTTT. This translates into CASSIVEAEAFF.

The chain is built from TRBV27 and TRBJ1-5; D not certain. The CDR3 has 16 residues. Trimming pared 3 bases from V and 1 base from J, leaving 13 bases between. Germline V gene data show CDR1 as MNHEY and CDR2 as SMNVEV (reference sequence). CDR3 bases: TGTGCCAGCAGTTTTGGGAGAGGGATGAGCAATCAGCCCCAGCATTTT. The encoded protein is CASSFGRGMSNQPQHF.

The chain uses TRBV7-6 and TRBJ2-5, with a weak D call TRBD1 (5 bases). CDR1 and CDR2 from the germline V gene are SGHVS and FNYEAQ. This CDR3 contains 13 residues. V dropped 5 bases and J dropped 4 bases, with 11 bases sitting between them. The CDR3 spells CASSTGHGETQYF. CDR3 bases: TGTGCCAGCAGCACCGGACATGGAGAGACCCAGTACTTC.

This clonotype came up many times. V is TRBV28 and J is TRBJ2-2; 14 bases map to TRBD2. CDR3 length: 17 amino acids. Germline V gene sequence: CDR1 MDHEN, CDR2 SYDVKM. After removal of 5 bases from V and 6 bases from J, the junction contained 8 bases not matched to a gene. DNA of the CDR3: TGTGCCAGCAGTCCGCCGGGACTAGCGGGAGAGGCCGGGGAGCTGTTTTTT. Amino acid sequence: CASSPPGLAGEAGELFF.

There are a few counts of this clonotype. The genes are TRBV7-2 and TRBJ2-5, with a tentative D call TRBD1 (6 bases). The V and J ends lost 5 bases and 6 bases respectively, with 22 bases between them. CDR1 is SGHTA and CDR2 is FQGNSA in the germline V gene. CDR3 length: 16 residues. In DNA, the CDR3 is TGTGCCAGCAGCAACAACCGGGACATTAAAGGGAAGACCCAGTACTTC. Protein: CASSNNRDIKGKTQYF.

This chain joins TRBV7-4 and TRBJ2-3; D gene uncertain. The germline V and J ends were trimmed by 1 base and 2 bases, with 10 bases remaining between them. The CDR3 runs 15 residues. Per germline, CDR1 SGHVT and CDR2 SQSDAQ. The CDR3 coding sequence is TGTGCCAGCAGCTTAGACCCCTCCCCCACAGATACGCAGTATTTT. Amino acid sequence: CASSLDPSPTDTQYF.

This clonotype was seen more than once but under ten times. CDR3: CASSLGIQSSTEAFF. The CDR3 DNA follows: TGTGCCAGCAGTTTAGGTATTCAGAGTAGTACTGAAGCTTTCTTT. The chain links TRBV12-3 or TRBV12-4 to TRBJ1-1; D gene uncertain. V shed 1 base and J shed 5 bases, with 14 bases lying between them. There are 15 residues in the CDR3.